This T cell receptor (beta chain) was documented in a study of T cell changes during pregnancy in multiple sclerosis. The germline gives CDR1 LNHDA, CDR2 SQIVND (reference sequence). CDR3 length: 15 residues. The germline V and J ends were trimmed by 6 bases and 0 bases, with 12 bases remaining between them. Assay used: immunoSEQ multiplex PCR; TCRdb lists only in-frame clones, some missing. The sample carries 40,000 to 45,000 clones, 80% to 90% recorded once. This chain joins TRBV19 and TRBJ2-1; a weak D match, TRBD2 (6 bases). The sequencing used CD4+ T cells from peripheral blood mononuclear cells, collected in the first trimester of pregnancy. This receptor was obtained from a female donor with multiple sclerosis, enrolled in a pregnancy study. The CDR3 here is CASRRADYSYNEQFF. In nucleotides, the CDR3 is TGTGCCAGTAGGCGAGCGGACTACTCCTACAATGAGCAGTTCTTC. Full variable domain (outside the CDR3, taken from reference TRBV19 and TRBJ2-1): DGGITQSPKYLFRKEGQNVTLSCEQNLNHDAMYWYRQDPGQGLRLIYYSQIVNDFQKGDIAEGYSVSREKKESFPLTVTSAQKNPTAFYLCASRRADYSYNEQFFGPGTRLTVL.